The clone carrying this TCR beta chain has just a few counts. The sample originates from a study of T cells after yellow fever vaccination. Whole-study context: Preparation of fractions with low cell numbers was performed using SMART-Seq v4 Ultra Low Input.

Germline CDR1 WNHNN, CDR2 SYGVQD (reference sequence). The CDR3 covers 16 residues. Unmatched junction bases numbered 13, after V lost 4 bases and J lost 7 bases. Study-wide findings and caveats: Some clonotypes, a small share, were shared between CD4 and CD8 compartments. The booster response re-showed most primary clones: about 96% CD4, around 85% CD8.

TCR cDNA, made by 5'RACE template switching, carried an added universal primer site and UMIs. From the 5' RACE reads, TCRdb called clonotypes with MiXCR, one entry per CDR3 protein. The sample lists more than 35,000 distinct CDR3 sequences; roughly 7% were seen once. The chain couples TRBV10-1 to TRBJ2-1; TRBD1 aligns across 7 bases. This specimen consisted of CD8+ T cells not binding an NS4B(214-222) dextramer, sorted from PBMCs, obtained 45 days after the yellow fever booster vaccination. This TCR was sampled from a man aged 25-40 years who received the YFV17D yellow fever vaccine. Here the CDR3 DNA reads TGCGCCAGCAGTGGACCGCAGGGGGTTGGGGTTAATGAGCAGTTCTTC. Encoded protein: CASSGPQGVGVNEQFF.